Shown below are 10 T cell receptor beta chains from a single sample sequenced in a study of patients and donors after allogeneic stem cell transplantation. TCRdb re-analysed the RT-PCR reads in MiXCR, keeping a single row per CDR3 protein. The table includes about 7,100 distinct CDR3 sequences, roughly 12% detected once. Sequencing was performed on blood, either unsorted or a sorted T cell fraction (not recorded which). Every receptor here comes from a human donor who was either an allogeneic HSCT recipient or a stem cell or donor lymphocyte infusion donor (not recorded which). It is not recorded whose cells these are; they may come from a transplant donor.

This clonotype was detected ten times or more. The chain is built from TRBV7-9 and TRBJ1-1, with a weak D call TRBD1 (5 bases). V lost 4 bases to trimming and J lost 1 base, with 10 bases between them. CDR1 is SEHNR and CDR2 is FQNEAQ in the germline V gene (reference sequence). The CDR3 is 14 residues long. The CDR3 DNA reads as TGTGCCAGCAGCTCCTGGGACGGGAACACTGAAGCTTTCTTT. Encoded protein: CASSSWDGNTEAFF.

Details on this clonotype: This sequence may be a read error, since a much larger clone differs from it by one base. DNA of the CDR3: TGTGCCAGCAGATACAGGGGGACTAATGAAAAACTGTTTTTT. Translated, it gives CASRYRGTNEKLFF. This chain uses TRBV6-5 with TRBJ1-4; 8 bases fit TRBD1. In germline, CDR1 is MNHEY, CDR2 SVGAGI. V was clipped by 6 bases and J by 2 bases; unmatched bases: 2. The CDR3 is made up of 14 amino acids.

The chain has TRBV5-1 and TRBJ1-3; no clear D gene. Germline CDR1 is SGHRS and CDR2 is YFSETQ. The CDR3 is 16 residues long. Between the trimmed V and J ends, which lost 0 bases and 4 bases, there was a span of 14 bases. The CDR3 spells CASSLVGLWQGNTIYF. The CDR3 DNA sequence: TGCGCCAGCAGCTTGGTGGGGTTATGGCAGGGAAACACCATATATTTT.

This clonotype appeared a few times. The chain recombines TRBV6-6 with TRBJ2-7; D perhaps matches TRBD2 (5 bases). V lost 2 bases and J lost 8, with 10 bases in between. The CDR3 covers 12 residues. Germline V gene lookup returns CDR1 MNHNY and CDR2 SVGAGI (reference sequence). The CDR3 region has the DNA TGTGCCAGCAGTTACCCTAGAGGGCAGCAGTACTTC. Its protein product is CASSYPRGQQYF.

This clonotype is medium-sized in the sample. The chain has TRBV12-3 or TRBV12-4 and TRBJ1-5; no clear D gene. Between the trimmed V and J ends, which lost 2 bases and 5 bases, there was a span of 13 bases. The CDR3 spans 15 residues. CDR3 nucleotides: TGTGCCAGCAGTTTAAGCCCTGACGGAGATCAGCCCCAGCATTTT. This codes for CASSLSPDGDQPQHF.

This clonotype was counted a few times. The chain couples TRBV6-1 to TRBJ2-1; the D call may be TRBD1 or TRBD2 (5 bases each). Germline CDR1 reads MNHNS; CDR2 reads SASEGT. Trimming removed 2 bases at V and 12 bases at J, with 11 bases between. The CDR3 runs 12 residues. The CDR3 DNA reads as TGTGCCAGCAGTGAAAGGTCGAGGGGGCAGTTCTTC. It translates to CASSERSRGQFF.

This clonotype was seen only a few times. The chain combines TRBV6-5 with TRBJ1-1; 9 bases match TRBD1. The J segment lost 5 bases and the V segment lost 2 bases, leaving 3 bases of the junction unmatched. The CDR3 totals 14 residues. In germline, CDR1 is MNHEY, CDR2 SVGAGI. In DNA form, the CDR3 reads TGTGCCAGCAGTTACCGACAGGGGGAGACTGAAGCTTTCTTT. It yields the protein CASSYRQGETEAFF.

This clonotype was recorded many times. The CDR3, as DNA: TGTGCCAGCAGCAGAAGGGGTGCAACTAATGAAAAACTGTTTTTT. The encoded protein is CASSRRGATNEKLFF. The chain employs TRBV7-9 and TRBJ1-4, with D possibly being TRBD1 (5 bases). Trimming cost V 5 bases and J 0 bases, with 10 bases left between them. The CDR3 totals 15 residues. Germline assignment: CDR1 SEHNR and CDR2 FQNEAQ (reference sequence).

For this clonotype: At one of its ends the junction is not consistent with the germline gene, which may arise from a read error. This chain joins TRBV12-3 or TRBV12-4 and TRBJ1-3; no clear D gene. The CDR3 runs 15 residues. The CDR3 loop is CAGSLLVGAGNTIYF. In DNA, the CDR3 is TGTGCCGGCAGCCTTTTGGTTGGGGCTGGAAACACCATATATTTT.

J is TRBJ2-5 and V is TRBV7-9, with 9 nucleotides matching TRBD1. With V trimmed by 4 bases and J by 4 bases, 10 bases remained unmatched. CDR3 length: 16 residues. In germline, CDR1 is SEHNR, CDR2 FQNEAQ (reference sequence). The CDR3 DNA sequence: TGTGCCAGCAGCTCTGGACTACAGGGGGCCGCAGAGACCCAGTACTTC. It yields the protein CASSSGLQGAAETQYF.